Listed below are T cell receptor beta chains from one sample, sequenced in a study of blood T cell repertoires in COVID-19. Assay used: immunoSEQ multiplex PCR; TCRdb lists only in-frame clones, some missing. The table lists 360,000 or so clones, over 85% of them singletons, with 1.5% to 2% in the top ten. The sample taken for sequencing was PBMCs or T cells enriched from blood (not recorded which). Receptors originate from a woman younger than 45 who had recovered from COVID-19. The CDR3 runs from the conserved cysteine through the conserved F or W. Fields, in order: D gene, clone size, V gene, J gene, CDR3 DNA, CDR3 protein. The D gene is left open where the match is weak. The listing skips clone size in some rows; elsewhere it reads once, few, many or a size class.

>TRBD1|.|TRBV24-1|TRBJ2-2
TGTGCCACCAGTGACCGAATACCGGGACAGCTTTACACCGGGGAGCTGTTTTTT
CATSDRIPGQLYTGELFF
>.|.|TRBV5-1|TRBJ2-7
TGCGCCAGCAGCTTCGGACAGTTAAACTACGAGCAGTACTTC
CASSFGQLNYEQYF
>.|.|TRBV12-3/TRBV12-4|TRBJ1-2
TGTGCCAGCAGTACAACAGGGCCCTATGGCTACACCTTC
CASSTTGPYGYTF
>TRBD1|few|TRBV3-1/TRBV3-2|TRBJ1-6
TGTGCCAGCAAGGGGTTGGGACAGGGACTCGGTATGGCACCCCTCCACTTT
CASKGLGQGLGMAPLHF
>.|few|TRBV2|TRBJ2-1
TGTGCCAGCAGTGAACGGAGGGGGCGGGCGAATGAGCAGTTCTTC
CASSERRGRANEQFF
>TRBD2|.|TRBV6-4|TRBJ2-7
TGTGCCAGCAGTTCCCTAGCGGGGAGCTCCTACGAGCAGTACTTC
CASSSLAGSSYEQYF
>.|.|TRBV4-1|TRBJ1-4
TGCGCCAGCAGCCCCGGACCGGGGGCTAATGAAAAACTGTTTTTT
CASSPGPGANEKLFF
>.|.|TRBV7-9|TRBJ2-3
TGTGCCAGCAGCTTACCAGGGCGTGTGACAGATACGCAGTATTTT
CASSLPGRVTDTQYF
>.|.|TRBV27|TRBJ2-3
TGTGCCAGCAGTAAAATAGACTCGGGCACAGATACGCAGTATTTT
CASSKIDSGTDTQYF
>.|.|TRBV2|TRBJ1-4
TGTGCCAGCAGTGAAGGGACTCAACCTAATGAAAAACTGTTTTTT
CASSEGTQPNEKLFF
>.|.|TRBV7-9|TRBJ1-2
TGTGCCAGCAGCTTATCGGGGGAAGGCTACACCTTC
CASSLSGEGYTF
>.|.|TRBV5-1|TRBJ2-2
TGCGCCAGCAGAGCGGGCATTGGCGATGCCGGGGAGCTGTTTTTT
CASRAGIGDAGELFF
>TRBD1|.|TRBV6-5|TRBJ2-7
TGTGCCAGCAGTCGACAGGGTAACGAGCAGTACTTC
CASSRQGNEQYF